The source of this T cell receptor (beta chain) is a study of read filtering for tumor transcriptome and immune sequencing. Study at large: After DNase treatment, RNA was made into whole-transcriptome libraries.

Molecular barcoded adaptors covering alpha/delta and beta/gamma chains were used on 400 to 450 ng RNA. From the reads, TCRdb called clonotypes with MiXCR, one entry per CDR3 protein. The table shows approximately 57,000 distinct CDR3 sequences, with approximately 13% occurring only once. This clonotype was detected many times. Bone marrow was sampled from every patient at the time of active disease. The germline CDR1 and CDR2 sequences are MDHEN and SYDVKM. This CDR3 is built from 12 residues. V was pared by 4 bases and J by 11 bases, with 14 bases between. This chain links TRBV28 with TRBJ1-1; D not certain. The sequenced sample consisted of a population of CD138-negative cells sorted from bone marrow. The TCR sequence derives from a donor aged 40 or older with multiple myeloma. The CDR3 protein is CASSSLEAGAFF. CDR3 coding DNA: TGTGCCAGCAGTTCCTTGGAGGCCGGGGCTTTCTTT.